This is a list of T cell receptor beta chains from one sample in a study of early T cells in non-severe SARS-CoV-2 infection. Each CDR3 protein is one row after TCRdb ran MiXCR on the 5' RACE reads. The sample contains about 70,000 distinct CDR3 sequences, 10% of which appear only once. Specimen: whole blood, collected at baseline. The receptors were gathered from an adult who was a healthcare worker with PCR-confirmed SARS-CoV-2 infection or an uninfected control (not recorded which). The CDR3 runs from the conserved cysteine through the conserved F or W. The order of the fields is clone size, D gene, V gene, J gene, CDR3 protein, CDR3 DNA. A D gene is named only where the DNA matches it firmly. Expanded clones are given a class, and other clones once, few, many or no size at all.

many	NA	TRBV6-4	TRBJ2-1	CASSADSSYNEQFF	TGTGCCAGCAGCGCGGACAGTTCCTACAATGAGCAGTTCTTC
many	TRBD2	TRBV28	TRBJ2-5	CASTPGGVQETQYF	TGTGCCAGCACCCCCGGGGGGGTCCAAGAGACCCAGTACTTC
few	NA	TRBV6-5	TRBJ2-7	CASSYRRTREQYF	TGTGCCAGCAGTTACCGCAGAACGAGGGAGCAGTACTTC
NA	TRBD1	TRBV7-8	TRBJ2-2	CASSLQGGNTGELFF	TGTGCCAGCAGCCTACAGGGGGGGAACACCGGGGAGCTGTTTTTT
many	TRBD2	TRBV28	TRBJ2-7	CASPGPSGSYEQYF	TGTGCCAGCCCAGGGCCTAGCGGGTCCTACGAGCAGTACTTC
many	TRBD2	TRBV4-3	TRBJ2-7	CASSQEAGEYYEQYF	TGCGCCAGCAGCCAAGAGGCGGGAGAGTATTACGAGCAGTACTTC
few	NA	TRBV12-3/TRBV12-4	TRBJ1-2	CASSPVPGGYTF	TGTGCCAGCAGCCCCGTCCCGGGAGGCTACACCTTC
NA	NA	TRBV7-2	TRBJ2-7	CASSSRQPPAHLYEQYF	TGTGCCAGCAGCAGTAGGCAGCCCCCGGCCCATCTCTACGAGCAGTACTTC
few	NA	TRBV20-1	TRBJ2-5	CSARGAQETQYF	TGCAGTGCTAGGGGGGCACAAGAGACCCAGTACTTC
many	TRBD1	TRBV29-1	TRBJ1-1	CSVEDNRGTEAFF	TGCAGCGTTGAAGATAACAGGGGTACTGAAGCTTTCTTT
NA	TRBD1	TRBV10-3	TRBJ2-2	CAISPRNEKGQGYTGELFF	TGTGCCATCAGCCCGCGGAACGAGAAAGGACAGGGATACACCGGGGAGCTGTTTTTT
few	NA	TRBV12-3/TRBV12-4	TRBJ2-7	CASSPGGLPYEQYF	TGTGCCAGCAGTCCCGGGGGACTTCCCTACGAGCAGTACTTC
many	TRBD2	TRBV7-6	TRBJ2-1	CASSLVGGGVNEQFF	TGTGCCAGCAGCTTAGTTGGTGGGGGGGTCAATGAGCAGTTCTTC
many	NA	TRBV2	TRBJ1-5	CASSVDGSGSQHF	TGTGCCAGCAGTGTCGACGGGTCCGGGTCCCAGCATTTT
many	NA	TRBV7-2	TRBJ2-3	CASSLPLATDTQYF	TGTGCCAGCAGCTTACCTCTAGCGACAGATACGCAGTATTTT
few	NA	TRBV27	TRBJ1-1	CASSHGTPNTEAFF	TGTGCCAGCAGTCACGGGACACCGAACACTGAAGCTTTCTTT
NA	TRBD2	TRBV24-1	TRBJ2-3	CATSDSLAGYTDTQYF	TGTGCCACCAGTGATTCCCTAGCGGGGTACACAGATACGCAGTATTTT
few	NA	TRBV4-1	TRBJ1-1	CASSQELVAEAFF	TGCGCTAGCAGCCAAGAATTGGTCGCTGAAGCTTTCTTT
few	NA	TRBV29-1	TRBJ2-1	CSEITGTRGHNEQFF	TGCAGCGAGATTACCGGGACCCGAGGACACAATGAGCAGTTCTTC
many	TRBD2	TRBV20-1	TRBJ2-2	CSVPAGVTGELFF	TGCAGTGTTCCAGCGGGAGTAACCGGGGAGCTGTTTTTT
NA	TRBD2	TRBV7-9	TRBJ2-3	CASSSGLAATDTQYF	TGTGCCAGCAGCTCCGGACTAGCGGCTACAGATACGCAGTATTTT
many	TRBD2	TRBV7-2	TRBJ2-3	CASSLPGAGVSGNWGTDTQYF	TGTGCCAGCAGCTTGCCGGGGGCCGGTGTTAGCGGGAATTGGGGCACAGATACGCAGTATTTT